This TCR beta chain was captured by sequencing in a study of T cell responses to AZD1222 COVID-19 vaccine. Overall study results and limits: White British donors predominated, females outnumbered males, and clonal diversity was possibly underestimated.

Sequencing was performed with immunoSEQ multiplex PCR; in TCRdb, only in-frame clones are kept and a portion is missing. Altogether under 95,000 clones are present, 75% to 90% being singletons, with the ten largest covering approximately 1.4%. As concerns this clone: Its antigen is currently unknown.

The germline CDR1 and CDR2 sequences are MDHEN and SYDVKM. V gave up 5 bases and J gave up 5 bases, with 9 bases separating them. This CDR3 is 12 amino acids long. The sequence was obtained from an adult who received the AZD1222 COVID-19 vaccine. Sequenced here: peripheral blood, sampled 28 days after the second AZD1222 dose. This rearrangement joins TRBV28 to TRBJ1-2, with D tentatively TRBD1 (6 bases). DNA of the CDR3: TGTGCCAGCAGTATCGGGACATATGGCTACACCTTC. Translation gives CASSIGTYGYTF.